Following are 6 T cell receptor beta chains from one sample sequenced in a study of T-cell reconstitution after alpha-beta-depleted transplantation in children. Unique molecular identifiers were incorporated when the TCRbeta library was constructed. TCRdb ran MiXCR on the PCR reads and lists one entry per CDR3 protein. Among roughly 180,000 distinct CDR3 sequences listed, 11% were seen once. Sequencing used PBMCs, obtained before TCRalphabeta/CD19-depleted stem cell transplant. These TCRs come from a boy aged 2 to 10 with acute myeloid leukemia, due to receive a stem cell transplant.

There are many counts of this clonotype. V is TRBV27 and J is TRBJ2-1, with D unresolved. This CDR3 has 11 amino acids. Germline V gene data show CDR1 as MNHEY and CDR2 as SMNVEV (reference sequence). Deletions cut 8 bases from V and 7 bases from J, with 9 bases between. This chain's CDR3 is CASALGNEQFF. CDR3 coding DNA: TGTGCCAGCGCTCTGGGTAATGAGCAGTTCTTC.

Details on this clonotype: This may be a read error: a much more frequent sequence differs by one nucleotide. The conserved phenylalanine or tryptophan is not found at the CDR3 terminus, so this likely reflects a read error. V usage is TRBV20-1 and J usage is TRBJ2-6; no clear D. Germline V gene sequence: CDR1 DFQATT, CDR2 SNEGSKA (reference sequence). There are 15 residues in the CDR3. With 0 bases removed from V and 3 bases from J, the gap between germline ends came to 9 bases. The CDR3 nucleotides are TGCAGTGCTAGAGATCGCAGGCATGGGGCCAACGTCCTGACTTCC. This gives the protein CSARDRRHGANVLTS.

In this sample, this clonotype is medium-sized. This sequence joins TRBV10-2 and TRBJ2-1, with D unclear. Germline assignment: CDR1 WSHSY and CDR2 SAAADI. The CDR3 has 15 residues. The V and J ends lost 2 bases and 0 bases respectively, with 8 bases between them. The CDR3 sequence is CASSEGSASYNEQFF. CDR3 in DNA: TGCGCCAGCAGTGAGGGGTCTGCCTCCTACAATGAGCAGTTCTTC.

This clonotype was recorded many times. The chain couples TRBV5-1 to TRBJ1-2; TRBD1 matches at 10 bases. Germline CDR1 and CDR2: SGHRS and YFSETQ. This CDR3 is built from 15 residues. The junction had 7 bases not matched to a gene; V was cut back by 6 bases and J by 2 bases. CDR3 sequence reads: CASTPDRGLNYGYTF. CDR3 in DNA: TGCGCCAGCACCCCAGACAGGGGGCTGAACTATGGCTACACCTTC.

This clonotype was observed many times. This chain uses TRBV20-1 with TRBJ1-2, with D possibly matching TRBD1 (5 bases). Germline loops: CDR1 DFQATT, CDR2 SNEGSKA (reference sequence). The CDR3 has 12 residues. The V and J ends lost 3 bases and 5 bases respectively, with 10 bases between them. CDR3 in DNA: TGCAGTGCTAGCTCCGGGGGGTATGGCTACACCTTC. It specifies CSASSGGYGYTF.

The table lists this clonotype with a few counts. CDR3 in DNA: TGTGCCAGCAGTTACGGTCCCGGACTAGCCAAGCTCCGTAATACGCAGTATTTT. Protein: CASSYGPGLAKLRNTQYF. V is TRBV6-2 or TRBV6-3 and J is TRBJ2-3; TRBD2 matches 8 bases. The V segment lost 2 bases and the J segment 7 bases; nucleotides outside the gene matches: 17. Germline V lookup: CDR1 MNHEY, CDR2 SVGEGT. The CDR3 contains 18 residues.